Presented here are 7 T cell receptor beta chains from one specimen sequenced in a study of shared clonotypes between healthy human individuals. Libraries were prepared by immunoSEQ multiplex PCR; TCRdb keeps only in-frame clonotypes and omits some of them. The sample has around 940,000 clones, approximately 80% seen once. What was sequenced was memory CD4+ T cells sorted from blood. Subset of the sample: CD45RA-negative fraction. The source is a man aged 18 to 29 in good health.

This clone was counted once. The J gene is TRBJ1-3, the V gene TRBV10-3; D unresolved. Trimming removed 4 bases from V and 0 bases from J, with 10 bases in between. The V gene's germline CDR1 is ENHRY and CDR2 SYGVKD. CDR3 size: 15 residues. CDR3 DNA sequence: TGTGCCATCAGTGCCTTGGCAAGCTCTGGAAACACCATATATTTT. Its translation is CAISALASSGNTIYF.

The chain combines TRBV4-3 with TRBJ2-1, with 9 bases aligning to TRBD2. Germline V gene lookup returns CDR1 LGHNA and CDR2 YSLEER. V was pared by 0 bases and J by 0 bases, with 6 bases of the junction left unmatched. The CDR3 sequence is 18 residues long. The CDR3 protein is CASSQDYSGRDSYNEQFF. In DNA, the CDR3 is TGCGCCAGCAGCCAAGATTATAGCGGGAGAGACTCCTACAATGAGCAGTTCTTC.

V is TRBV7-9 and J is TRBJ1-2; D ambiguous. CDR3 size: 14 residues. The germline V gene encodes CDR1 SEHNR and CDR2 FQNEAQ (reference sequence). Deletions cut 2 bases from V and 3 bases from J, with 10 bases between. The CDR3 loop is CASSLNSVDYGYTF. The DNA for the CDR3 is TGTGCCAGCAGCTTAAACAGCGTTGACTATGGCTACACCTTC. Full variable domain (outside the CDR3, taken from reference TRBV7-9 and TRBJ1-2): DTGVSQNPRHKITKRGQNVTFRCDPISEHNRLYWYRQTLGQGPEFLTYFQNEAQLEKSRLLSDRFSAERPKGSFSTLEIQRTEQGDSAMYLCASSLNSVDYGYTFGSGTRLTVV.

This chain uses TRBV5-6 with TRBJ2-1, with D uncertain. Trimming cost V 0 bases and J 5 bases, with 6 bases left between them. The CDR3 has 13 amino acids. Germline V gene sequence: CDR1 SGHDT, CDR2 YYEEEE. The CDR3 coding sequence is TGTGCCAGCAGCTTGGACTGGGACAATGAGCAGTTCTTC. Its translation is CASSLDWDNEQFF.

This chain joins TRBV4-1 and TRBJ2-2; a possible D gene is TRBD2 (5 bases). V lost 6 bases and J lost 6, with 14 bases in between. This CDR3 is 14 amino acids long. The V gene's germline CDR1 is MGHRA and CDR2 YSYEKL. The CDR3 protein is CASRPTSGAGELFF. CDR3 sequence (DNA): TGCGCCAGCAGACCTACTAGTGGGGCCGGGGAGCTGTTTTTT.

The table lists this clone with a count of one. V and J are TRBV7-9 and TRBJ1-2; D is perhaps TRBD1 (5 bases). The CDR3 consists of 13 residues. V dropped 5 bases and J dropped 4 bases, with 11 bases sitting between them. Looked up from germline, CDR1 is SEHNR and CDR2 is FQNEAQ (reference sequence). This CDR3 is CASSRGTVYGYTF. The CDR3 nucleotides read TGTGCCAGCAGCCGCGGGACCGTCTATGGCTACACCTTC.

The CDR3 loop is CASSFSNEQYF. The CDR3 nucleotides are TGTGCCAGCAGCTTTTCGAACGAGCAGTACTTC. V gene TRBV5-6 combines with J gene TRBJ2-7; no definite D call. Per germline, CDR1 SGHDT and CDR2 YYEEEE. CDR3 length: 11 residues. With 2 bases removed from V and 5 bases from J, the gap between germline ends came to 5 bases.